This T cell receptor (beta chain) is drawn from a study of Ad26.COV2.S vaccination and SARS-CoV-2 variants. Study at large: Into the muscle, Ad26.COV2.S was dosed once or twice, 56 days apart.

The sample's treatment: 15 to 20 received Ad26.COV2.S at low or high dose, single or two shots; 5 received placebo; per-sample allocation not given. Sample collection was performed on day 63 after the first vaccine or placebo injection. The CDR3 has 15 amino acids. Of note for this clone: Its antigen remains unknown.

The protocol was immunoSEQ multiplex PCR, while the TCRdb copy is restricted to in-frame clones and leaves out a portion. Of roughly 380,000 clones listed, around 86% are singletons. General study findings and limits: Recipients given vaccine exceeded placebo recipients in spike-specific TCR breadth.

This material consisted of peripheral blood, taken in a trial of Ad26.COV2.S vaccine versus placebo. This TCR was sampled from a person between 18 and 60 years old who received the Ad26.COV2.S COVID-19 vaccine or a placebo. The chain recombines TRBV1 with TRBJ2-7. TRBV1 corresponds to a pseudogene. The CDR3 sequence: CTSSPCRWQPYEQYF. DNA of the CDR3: TGCACCAGCAGCCCATGTCGGTGGCAGCCCTACGAGCAGTACTTC.